This T cell receptor beta chain was sequenced during a study of blood T cells in healthy people across ages. Through a sample-barcoded 5' primer and a J-beta primer mix, a second PCR was run for about 6 to 12 cycles. MiXCR, applied by TCRdb to the 5' RACE reads, yields one record per CDR3 protein. The sample has about 690,000 distinct CDR3 sequences, around two fifths seen once. The source is an elderly man in good health. The sample comprised blood.

The CDR3: CASSDHRGNGETQYF. As DNA, the CDR3 is TGTGCCAGCAGTGACCACAGGGGGAACGGGGAGACCCAGTACTTC. The chain has TRBV2 and TRBJ2-5; the match to TRBD1 covers 8 bases. V lost 3 bases to trimming and J lost 5 bases; unmatched junction nucleotides: 8. CDR1 and CDR2 (germline): SNHLY, FYNNEI. The CDR3 is 15 residues long.